A selection of T cell receptor beta chains follows, all from one sample in a study of beta chain features in type 1 diabetes. Assay used: immunoSEQ multiplex PCR; TCRdb lists only in-frame clones, some missing. The data show some 190,000 clones, over 6% seen once. Material: central memory CD4+ T cells from blood. The receptors originated from a man younger than 35 with type 1 diabetes. CDR3s include the opening cysteine and the closing phenylalanine or tryptophan. Fields, in order: V gene, clone size, J gene, D gene, CDR3 DNA, CDR3 protein. The D gene is left open where the match is weak. For some rows the clone size is stated as once, few or many, or as a class when expanded; others skip it.

>TRBV6-6|few|TRBJ2-2|TRBD2
TGTGCCAGCAGTAGCCTTGGCGTTAGCGGGGCGGGGGAGCTGTTTTTT
CASSSLGVSGAGELFF
>TRBV5-1|few|TRBJ2-5|.
TGCGCCAGCAGCTTGGGACACCTTGGGGAGACCCAGTACTTC
CASSLGHLGETQYF
>TRBV27|few|TRBJ2-7|.
TGTGCCAGCAGTCTAAGACCGACAGAGTCCTACGAGCAGTACTTC
CASSLRPTESYEQYF
>TRBV2|few|TRBJ1-4|TRBD1
TGTGCCAGCAGTGGACAGGGTGGAAATGAAAAACTGTTTTTT
CASSGQGGNEKLFF
>TRBV28|few|TRBJ2-6|TRBD1
TGTGCCAGCAGTTTAACCGGACAGGGTTTTGCTGGGGCCAACGTCCTGACTTTC
CASSLTGQGFAGANVLTF
>TRBV11-2|few|TRBJ2-1|TRBD1
TGTGCCAGCAGTCAAGACAGGGGTTATTGGAATGAGCAGTTCTTC
CASSQDRGYWNEQFF
>TRBV18|once|TRBJ1-4|TRBD1
TGTGCCAGCTCACGGACTCCCGGGACAGCCAATGAAAAACTGTTTTTT
CASSRTPGTANEKLFF
>TRBV29-1|.|TRBJ2-1|.
TGCAGCGTTGGACTCGGGTATGAGCAGTTCTTC
CSVGLGYEQFF
>TRBV28|few|TRBJ1-2|.
TGTGCCAGCAGTTTATCGGGGGAACCCTACACCTTC
CASSLSGEPYTF
>TRBV4-3|few|TRBJ1-2|TRBD1
TGCGCCAGCAGCCCCCTAGGGGGCAGTGGAGGCTACACCTTC
CASSPLGGSGGYTF
>TRBV18|few|TRBJ1-3|.
TGTGCCAGCTCACCTGACAGCACTGGAAACACCATATATTTT
CASSPDSTGNTIYF
>TRBV18|few|TRBJ2-3|.
TGTGCCAGCTCACCAACGGGGGTAGTGACAGATACGCAGTATTTT
CASSPTGVVTDTQYF
>TRBV29-1|.|TRBJ2-2|.
TGCAGCGGGGGACAGAACACCGGGGAGCTGTTTTTT
CSGGQNTGELFF
>TRBV6-5|.|TRBJ1-2|TRBD1
TGTGCCAGCACCCCTACCGGGACAGCCTATGGCTACACCTTC
CASTPTGTAYGYTF
>TRBV5-1|.|TRBJ2-1|TRBD2
TGCGCCAGCAGCTTAACACTAGCGGGAGTATACAATGAGCAGTTCTTC
CASSLTLAGVYNEQFF
>TRBV7-2|few|TRBJ2-7|.
TGTGCCAGCAGCTGGCCCGGTCGCGGAACCTACGAGCAGTACTTC
CASSWPGRGTYEQYF
>TRBV28|.|TRBJ2-7|TRBD1
TGTGCCAGCAGTTTTCCGGGACAGGGGTTTGGGAGCTTC
CASSFPGQGFGSF
>TRBV30|many|TRBJ2-1|TRBD2
TGTGCCTGGGAAAGGGTAGCGGGAGGGGGTGAGCAGTTCTTC
CAWERVAGGGEQFF
>TRBV4-3|few|TRBJ2-6|TRBD2
TGCGCCAGCAGTATGCGGGGGTCCGGGGCCAACGTCCTGACTTTC
CASSMRGSGANVLTF
>TRBV7-2|many|TRBJ1-2|TRBD1
TGTGCCAGCAGCCCCCTAGGGGGACAGCTAAGCTATGGCTACACCTTC
CASSPLGGQLSYGYTF
>TRBV18|.|TRBJ1-2|.
TGTGCCAGCTCATCACAAAGGGGGTCACTAGAAGGCTACACCTTC
CASSSQRGSLEGYTF
>TRBV10-3|few|TRBJ2-3|.
TGTGCCATCAGACAATCACAGGGATTATCCGGGGCTAAGAGCACAGATACGCAGTATTTT
CAIRQSQGLSGAKSTDTQYF
>TRBV18|.|TRBJ1-6|TRBD1
TGTGCCAGCTCACCACGGGACAGGGGAACGGGTAATTCACCCCTCCACTTT
CASSPRDRGTGNSPLHF
>TRBV4-2|few|TRBJ2-5|TRBD1
TGTGCCAGCAGATGGACAGGGGAAGAGACCCAGTACTTC
CASRWTGEETQYF
>TRBV27|few|TRBJ2-1|TRBD2
TGTGCCAGCAGTTTAGCGGGAGGTCGGTATGAGCAGTTCTTC
CASSLAGGRYEQFF
>TRBV18|few|TRBJ1-1|.
TGTGCCAGCTCACCAACTCTCGGGGTCTCCACTGAAGCTTTCTTT
CASSPTLGVSTEAFF
>TRBV7-8|.|TRBJ2-3|.
TGTGCCAGCAGCCGCCTCCCTGCGGGGGATACGCAGTATTTT
CASSRLPAGDTQYF